Each of the 22 T cell receptor beta chains below was sequenced from the same sample in a study of blood T cells in healthy people across ages. The use of a sample-barcoded 5' primer and a J-beta primer mix characterized a second PCR of roughly 6 to 12 cycles. Using its own MiXCR run on the 5' RACE reads, TCRdb lists one record per CDR3 protein. This table has fewer than 2,000,000 distinct CDR3 sequences, roughly 43% appearing once. Input material: blood. The receptors here all came from a human donor in good health.

J is TRBJ2-2 and V is TRBV11-2; the match to TRBD2 covers 8 bases. J gave up 5 bases and V 5 bases, and 13 bases lay outside the gene matches. Germline-derived CDR1 and CDR2 are SGHAT and FQNNGV. The CDR3 is made up of 17 amino acids. For the CDR3, the DNA is TGTGCCAGCAGCCTAAACCCCGGGACTAGACTGACCGGGGAGCTGTTTTTT. It translates to CASSLNPGTRLTGELFF.

This clonotype was seen just once. One base away lies a much larger clone, so this may be a sequencing read error. The rearrangement uses TRBV6-1 and TRBJ1-5; D gene uncertain. This CDR3 has 12 amino acids. Germline values: CDR1 MNHNS, CDR2 SASEGT. Trimming removed 6 bases from V and 3 bases from J, with 6 bases in between. The CDR3 nucleotides read TGTGCCAGCAGACAGTTCAATCAGCCCCAGCATTTT. Amino acids: CASRQFNQPQHF.

V usage is TRBV5-5 and J usage is TRBJ2-3; D possibly corresponds to TRBD2 (6 bases). The CDR3 covers 15 residues. Between the trimmed V and J ends, which lost 3 bases and 4 bases, there was a span of 15 bases. CDR1 is SGHKS, CDR2 YYEKEE, per germline (reference sequence). The CDR3 nucleotides are TGTGCCAGCAGCTCCCGAGCGGGTTGGGCAGATACGCAGTATTTT. Encoded protein: CASSSRAGWADTQYF.

The chain employs TRBV7-6 and TRBJ1-1, with D uncertain. The ends were cut back, 2 bases at V and 8 bases at J, with 12 bases in the middle. Germline-derived CDR1 and CDR2 are SGHVS and FNYEAQ. CDR3 length equals 13 residues. The CDR3 nucleotides read TGTGCCAGCAGCTTATACGGCCTCGGGGAAGCTTTCTTT. Translation: CASSLYGLGEAFF.

The chain uses TRBV7-9 and TRBJ2-4; 10 bases agree with TRBD2. Germline assignment: CDR1 SEHNR and CDR2 FQNEAQ (reference sequence). V gave up 5 bases and J gave up 8 bases; unmatched junction bases: 6. CDR3 size: 14 residues. DNA for the CDR3: TGTGCCAGCAGCAGAACTAGCGGGGTTGACATTCAGTACTTC. It codes for CASSRTSGVDIQYF.

The rearrangement links TRBV7-2 to TRBJ2-5, with TRBD2 matching over 7 bases. V lost 4 bases, J lost 2 bases, and 7 bases stayed unmatched. Germline V gives CDR1 SGHTA, CDR2 FQGNSA. This CDR3 region has 15 residues. CDR3 bases: TGTGCCAGCAGCTCGAGCGGGGCAGAACAAGAGACCCAGTACTTC. Translating gives CASSSSGAEQETQYF.

J is TRBJ1-4 and V is TRBV15; 7 positions agree with TRBD1. The CDR3 runs to 15 residues. In germline, CDR1 is LNHNV, CDR2 YYDKDF (reference sequence). Trimming at V came to 4 bases and at J to 7 bases, leaving 9 bases not matched to a gene. The CDR3 sequence: CATSTTTGSREKLFF. Here the CDR3 DNA reads TGTGCCACCAGCACCACGACAGGGTCGCGTGAAAAACTGTTTTTT.

About this clonotype itself: The junction departs from the called germline gene at one end, perhaps through a read error. This sequence joins TRBV5-1 and TRBJ1-4; TRBD1 matches 10 bases. This CDR3 is 14 amino acids long. Germline lookup yields CDR1 SGHRS and CDR2 YFSETQ. In DNA, the CDR3 is TGCGCCAGCAGCCTCGGGACAGGGGAGGAAAAACGGTTTTTT. This translates into CASSLGTGEEKRFF.

The chain couples TRBV29-1 to TRBJ2-2; no definite D call. V lost 7 bases to trimming and J lost 4 bases, with 7 bases between them. The CDR3 contains 11 residues. Germline CDR1 reads SQVTM; CDR2 reads ANQGSEA. The DNA for the CDR3 is TGCAGCGCCTCAGTCACCGGGGAGCTGTTTTTT. Amino acid sequence: CSASVTGELFF.

Comments on this clonotype: Without the conserved terminal phenylalanine or tryptophan, this CDR3 likely stems from a read error. The chain couples TRBV25-1 to TRBJ1-1; unclear D gene. From germline, CDR1 is MGHDK and CDR2 SYGVNS. V was pared by 5 bases and J by 1 base, with 14 bases between. This CDR3 is built from 15 residues. This CDR3 is CASSFSALGNTEAFL. CDR3 nucleotides: TGTGCCAGCAGTTTCTCGGCCCTTGGGAACACTGAAGCTTTCTTG.

The genes are TRBV20-1 and TRBJ2-4; D ambiguous. V lost 4 bases and J lost 13, with 11 bases in between. Looked up from germline, CDR1 is DFQATT and CDR2 is SNEGSKA (reference sequence). The CDR3 spans 10 residues. This CDR3 reads CSATLTEQYF. The CDR3 DNA follows: TGCAGTGCTACCCTGACGGAGCAGTACTTC.

DNA of the CDR3: TGCAGTGCAGCGGACAGGGGTTTTTCCTACGAGCAGTACTTC. Amino acid sequence: CSAADRGFSYEQYF. The chain carries TRBV20-1 and TRBJ2-5, with 9 bases fitting TRBD1. The J call is uncertain, as TRBJ2-7 better fits the DNA end. CDR3 length: 14 amino acids. The germline V gene encodes CDR1 DFQATT and CDR2 SNEGSKA (reference sequence).

This clonotype was recorded a few times. This chain links TRBV5-1 with TRBJ2-3; D is undetermined. With 1 base removed from V and 2 bases from J, the gap between germline ends came to 11 bases. The CDR3 is 15 amino acids. From germline, CDR1 is SGHRS and CDR2 YFSETQ. The CDR3 is CASSLRRSSTDTQYF. In DNA form, the CDR3 reads TGCGCCAGCAGCTTGCGGCGGTCGTCCACAGATACGCAGTATTTT.

The chain recombines TRBV6-2 or TRBV6-3 with TRBJ1-5; tentatively, D is TRBD1 (5 bases). The CDR3 totals 18 residues. V lost 2 bases, J lost 1 base, and 18 bases lay in between. Germline lookup yields CDR1 MNHEY and CDR2 SVGEGT. The CDR3 DNA follows: TGTGCCAGCAGTTACCCGCTTGGGACCGTCAACAGCAATCAGCCCCAGCATTTT. Encoded protein: CASSYPLGTVNSNQPQHF.

J is TRBJ1-6 and V is TRBV7-6; D gene unclear. Between the trimmed V and J ends, which lost 1 base and 10 bases, there was a span of 8 bases. CDR1 is SGHVS, CDR2 FNYEAQ, per germline. The CDR3 totals 13 residues. The CDR3 nucleotides are TGTGCCAGCAGCTTAGATTCATTCTCACCCCTCCACTTT. Protein sequence: CASSLDSFSPLHF.

This clonotype was detected only a few times. The chain recombines TRBV20-1 with TRBJ2-7; 9 nucleotides match TRBD1. The tail of the sequence fits TRBJ2-1 better, so the J call may be wrong. The CDR3 contains 14 residues. Germline lookup yields CDR1 DFQATT and CDR2 SNEGSKA (reference sequence). CDR3 sequence reads: CSVKTGGPSYEQFF. In nucleotides, the CDR3 is TGCAGTGTTAAGACAGGGGGGCCCTCCTACGAGCAGTTCTTC.

This clonotype was counted between two and nine times. This chain joins TRBV7-6 and TRBJ2-4; unclear D gene. The end of the DNA aligns better with TRBJ2-7, so the J call may be wrong. From germline, CDR1 is SGHVS and CDR2 FNYEAQ. The CDR3 is 13 amino acids. The CDR3 DNA reads as TGTGCCAGCAGCTTAGGTATCAACGGCGAGCAGTACTTC. Translated, it gives CASSLGINGEQYF.

This clonotype was counted a few times. V gene TRBV6-1 combines with J gene TRBJ2-7; 7 bases fit TRBD2. Germline CDR1 reads MNHNS; CDR2 reads SASEGT. V was clipped by 2 bases and J by 3 bases; unmatched bases: 7. The CDR3 is 15 amino acids. The CDR3 bases are TGTGCCAGCAGTGAATTACTAGCGACAATCTACGAGCAGTACTTC. It codes for CASSELLATIYEQYF.

Only a few counts were recorded for this clonotype. The chain joins TRBV6-6 to TRBJ1-5; tentative D call: TRBD1 (6 bases). In germline, CDR1 is MNHNY, CDR2 SVGAGI (reference sequence). V was cut by 7 bases and J by 5 bases, with 12 bases left in between. The CDR3 contains 13 residues. As DNA, the CDR3 is TGTGCCAGCACCTCCCAGGGGTATCAGCCCCAGCATTTT. Residues: CASTSQGYQPQHF.

The chain combines TRBV28 with TRBJ2-5; 11 bases are shared with TRBD2. V lost 3 bases and J lost 0; bases outside the gene matches: 6. Germline V gene sequence: CDR1 MDHEN, CDR2 SYDVKM. The CDR3 is 17 residues long. Here the CDR3 DNA reads TGTGCCAGCAGTTTCCCTAGACTAGCGGGGTACCAAGAGACCCAGTACTTC. This translates into CASSFPRLAGYQETQYF.

The table lists this clonotype with a count of one. The V gene is TRBV7-3, the J gene TRBJ2-6; 7 positions match TRBD1. Trimming removed 5 bases from V and 2 bases from J; junction bases left unmatched: 12. CDR1 is SGHTA, CDR2 FQGTGA, per germline. This CDR3 is built from 18 residues. CDR3 DNA: TGTGCCAGCAGCGTCTCCGGGACAGTAGAAGCTGGGGCCAACGTCCTGACTTTC. It translates to CASSVSGTVEAGANVLTF. The complete variable domain, with remaining parts taken from reference TRBV7-3 and TRBJ2-6, reads GAGVSQTPSNKVTEKGKYVELRCDPISGHTALYWYRQSLGQGPEFLIYFQGTGAADDSGLPNDRFFAVRPEGSVSTLKIQRTERGDSAVYLCASSVSGTVEAGANVLTFGAGSRLTVL.

For this clonotype: The junction does not match germline at one end; this may be a read error. V and J are TRBV6-4 and TRBJ2-1; no clear D. Germline V gene lookup returns CDR1 MRHNA and CDR2 SNTAGT. The CDR3 loop spans 14 amino acids. CDR3 sequence reads: CASSQGPGGNEQFF. CDR3 DNA: TGCGCCAGCAGCCAAGGTCCCGGTGGGAATGAGCAGTTCTTC.